The text below deals with one TCR beta chain. This clone's antigen is unknown. Base qualities are not at hand, and no much larger clone is one base apart. These data originate in a study of PD-1 blockade in classical Hodgkin lymphoma (TCRdb year 2020). At the level of the whole study: Nivolumab dosing was 3 mg/kg intravenously every 2 weeks, continuing until either disease progression or unacceptable toxicity. The study used CyTOF and TCR beta sequencing to define a peripheral blood immune signature of response to PD-1 blockade in classical Hodgkin lymphoma. Study-wide conclusions, independent of this receptor: Trial patients with a complete response had baseline diversity similar to that of newly diagnosed patients, while partial responders and progressors had significantly lower diversity. Lower diversity was observed in patients in whom nivolumab was started less than 1 year after ASCT, and these patients were excluded from later analyses so that confounding by immune reconstitution would be avoided. By C4D1, a significant rise was seen in CD4+ TCR diversity but not in CD8+ TCR diversity (p=0.0027 vs p=0.16), and the rise was most apparent among complete responders (p=0.02). Only a single clinical trial cohort was studied, and what caused the repertoire differences, possibly disease activity or prior therapy, remained undefined. Newly diagnosed patients were reported to have lower baseline TCR diversity than healthy donors, and relapsed/refractory patients were reported to have lower baseline TCR diversity still.

The time point label, as the study defines it: cycle 4 day 1 (C4D1), after more than five weeks of nivolumab. Every trial patient had relapsed after autologous stem cell transplantation, and cohorts A, B and C differed in prior brentuximab vedotin exposure. A total of fewer than 65 patients with relapsed/refractory classical Hodgkin lymphoma made up the trial cohort, and each patient's best overall response was complete response, partial response or progressive disease. Trial patients were treated with single-agent nivolumab in the multi-cohort phase II CheckMate 205 trial. Best overall response was determined by an independent review committee according to the 2007 International Working Group response criteria. Trial PBMCs were collected just before the start of nivolumab (C1D1) and during therapy at cycle 2 day 1 and cycle 4 day 1. Peripheral blood was collected in 8 mL Vacutainer Cell Preparation Tubes, from which PBMCs were isolated by centrifugation and then cryopreserved.

The Qiagen DNeasy kit was used to extract genomic DNA both from unsorted PBMCs and from the negatively selected CD4+ and CD8+ fractions. TCR beta CDR3 regions were amplified by immunoSEQ multiplex PCR using primers annealing to V and J segments. A synthetic immune receptor repertoire was used to minimize amplification bias, and remaining bias was computationally removed after sequencing. From the authors' description of their analysis: Repertoire diversity was quantified as the Shannon entropy index using custom Python scripts. Unsorted, CD4+ and CD8+ repertoires were analyzed separately, except for combined analyses in which CD4+ and CD8+ sequences were merged in silico. Clonal expansion was defined as a frequency increase of at least 2-fold after treatment compared with C1D1, and clones undetected at baseline were assigned a pseudocount of 0.5. Clones with 0 or 1 copy at C1D1 were classified as singleton clones, and clones with 2 or more copies were classified as non-singleton clones. Clones expanded in unsorted samples were labelled as CD4+, CD8+ or unknown by matching protein sequences in sorted samples from the same patient. Wilcoxon tests on paired samples were used to test changes in diversity from C1D1 to C4D1. The clones in this table, taken by TCRdb from immuneACCESS, are in-frame only. Not every clone is retained; where verified, under half of the shortfall comes from an unresolved V gene, and the cause of the rest is unknown. The D gene and trimming were derived from the DNA, and the V and J assignments and clone size from that table. A total of tens of thousands of clones appear in this sample, about 90% of them only once. The ten largest account for less than 9% of the sample.

V is clipped by 4 bases and J by 6 bases, and the sequence between their germline boundaries is 20 bases long. CDR1 and CDR2, looked up from the germline V gene, are SGHRS and YFSETQ. The CDR3 sequence holds 15 residues, the cysteine and phenylalanine included. Only the CDR3 region is kept as DNA, spanning 45 bases read in frame from base 1. The V gene is TRBV5-1 and the J gene is TRBJ2-7; TRBD1 is possibly the D segment (6 matching bases). The receptor was isolated from a human donor with classical Hodgkin lymphoma. The source was peripheral blood mononuclear cells (PBMCs), collected before the fourth cycle of nivolumab. The CDR3 protein sequence reads: CASSPTAQGRIEQYF. In nucleotide form, the sequence is TGCGCCAGCAGCCCCACGGCGCAGGGGCGAATCGAGCAGTACTTC.